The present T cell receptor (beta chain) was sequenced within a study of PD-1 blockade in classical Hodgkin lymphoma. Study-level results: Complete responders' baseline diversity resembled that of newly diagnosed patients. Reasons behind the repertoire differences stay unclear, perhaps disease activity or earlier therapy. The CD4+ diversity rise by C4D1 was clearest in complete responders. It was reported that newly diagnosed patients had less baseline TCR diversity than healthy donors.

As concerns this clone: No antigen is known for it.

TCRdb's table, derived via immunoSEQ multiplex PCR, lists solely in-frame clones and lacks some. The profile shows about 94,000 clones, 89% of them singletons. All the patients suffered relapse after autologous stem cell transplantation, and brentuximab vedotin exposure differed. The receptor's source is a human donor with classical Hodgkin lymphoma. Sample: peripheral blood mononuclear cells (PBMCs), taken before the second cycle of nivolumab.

CDR3 sequence (DNA): TGTGCCAGCAGCTTGTATTACGAGCAGTACTTC. The encoded protein is CASSLYYEQYF. The chain is built from TRBV13 and TRBJ2-7; no definite D call. CDR3 length: 11 amino acids. V was shortened by 3 bases and J by 4 bases, with 4 bases between the two germline ends. Germline lookup yields CDR1 PRHDT and CDR2 FYEKMQ (reference sequence). Full variable domain (remainder filled in from reference TRBV13 and TRBJ2-7): AAGVIQSPRHLIKEKRETATLKCYPIPRHDTVYWYQQGPGQDPQFLISFYEKMQSDKGSIPDRFSAQQFSDYHSELNMSSLELGDSALYFCASSLYYEQYFGPGTRLTVT.